This TCR beta chain was captured in a study of T cell responses to AZD1222 COVID-19 vaccine. General observations from the study: Repertoire sampling happened only post peak T cell response. Along spike, vaccine-associated CD4 TCRs were found throughout, with dominance at 160-218 and 743-854. Just six AZD1222 recipients tested seropositive at baseline.

The sample holds a few counts of this clone. Its antigen is not known. Sequencing used immunoSEQ multiplex PCR; TCRdb keeps in-frame clones, though not all of them. The table includes approximately 150,000 clones, 88% detected once. Trimming took 4 bases from V and 4 from J; bases not matched to a gene: 7. The CDR3 contains 18 residues. Germline CDR1 is SGHRS and CDR2 is YFSETQ. The chain uses TRBV5-1 and TRBJ2-2, with 16 bases identical to TRBD2. This TCR came from an adult who received the MenACWY meningococcal vaccine as a control. The specimen comprised peripheral blood, sampled 28 days after the second dose of the MenACWY control vaccine. CDR3 in amino acids: CASSPGLAGGTGTGELFF. The CDR3, as DNA: TGCGCCAGCAGCCCGGGACTAGCGGGAGGGACTGGCACCGGGGAGCTGTTTTTT.